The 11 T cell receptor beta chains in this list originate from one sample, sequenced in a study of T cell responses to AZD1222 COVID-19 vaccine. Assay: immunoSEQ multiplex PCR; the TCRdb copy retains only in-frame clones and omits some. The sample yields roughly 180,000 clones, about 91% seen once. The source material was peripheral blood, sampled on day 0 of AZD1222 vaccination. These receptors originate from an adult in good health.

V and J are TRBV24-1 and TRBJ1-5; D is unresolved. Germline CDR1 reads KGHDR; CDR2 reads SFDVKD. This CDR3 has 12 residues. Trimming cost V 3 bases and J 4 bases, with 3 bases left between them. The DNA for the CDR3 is TGTGCCACCAGTGATAAAAATCAGCCCCAGCATTTT. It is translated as CATSDKNQPQHF.

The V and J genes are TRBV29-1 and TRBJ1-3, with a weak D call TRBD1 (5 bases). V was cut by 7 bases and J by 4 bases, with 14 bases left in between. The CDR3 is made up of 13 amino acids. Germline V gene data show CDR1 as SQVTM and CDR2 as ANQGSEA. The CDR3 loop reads CSASQGKGNTIYF. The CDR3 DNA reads TGCAGCGCTAGCCAGGGAAAAGGAAACACCATATATTTT.

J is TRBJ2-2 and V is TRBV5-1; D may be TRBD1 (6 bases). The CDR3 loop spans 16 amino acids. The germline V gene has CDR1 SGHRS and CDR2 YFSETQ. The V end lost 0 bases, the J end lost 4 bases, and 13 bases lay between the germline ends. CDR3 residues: CASSLEPGAFTGELFF. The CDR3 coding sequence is TGCGCCAGCAGCTTGGAACCAGGGGCCTTCACCGGGGAGCTGTTTTTT.

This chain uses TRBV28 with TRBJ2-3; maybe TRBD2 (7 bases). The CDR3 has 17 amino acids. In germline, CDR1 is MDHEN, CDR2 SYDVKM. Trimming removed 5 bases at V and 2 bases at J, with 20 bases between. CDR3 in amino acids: CASSPWRGRDNTDTQYF. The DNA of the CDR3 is TGTGCCAGCAGTCCCTGGCGGGGGCGAGACAACACAGATACGCAGTATTTT.

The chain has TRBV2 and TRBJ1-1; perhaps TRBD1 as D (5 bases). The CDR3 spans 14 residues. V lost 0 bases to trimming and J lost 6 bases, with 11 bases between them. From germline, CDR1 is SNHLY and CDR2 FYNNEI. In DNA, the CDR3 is TGTGCCAGCAGTGAAGCAGGCCGGGGGGCTGAAGCTTTCTTT. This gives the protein CASSEAGRGAEAFF. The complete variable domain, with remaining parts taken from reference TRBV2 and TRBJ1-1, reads EPEVTQTPSHQVTQMGQEVILRCVPISNHLYFYWYRQILGQKVEFLVSFYNNEISEKSEIFDDQFSVERPDGSNFTLKIRSTKLEDSAMYFCASSEAGRGAEAFFGQGTRLTVV.

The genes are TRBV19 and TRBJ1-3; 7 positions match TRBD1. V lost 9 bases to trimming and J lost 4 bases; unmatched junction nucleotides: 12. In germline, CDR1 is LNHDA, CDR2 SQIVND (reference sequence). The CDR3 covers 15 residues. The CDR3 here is CASLRWGQKGNTIYF. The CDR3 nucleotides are TGTGCCAGCCTGCGTTGGGGACAGAAAGGAAACACCATATATTTT.

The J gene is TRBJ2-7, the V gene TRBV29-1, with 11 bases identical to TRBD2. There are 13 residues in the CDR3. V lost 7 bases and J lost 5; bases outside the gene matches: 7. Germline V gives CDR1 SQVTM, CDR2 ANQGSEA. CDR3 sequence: CSARLAGHNEQYF. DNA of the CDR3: TGCAGCGCCCGACTAGCGGGGCATAACGAGCAGTACTTC.

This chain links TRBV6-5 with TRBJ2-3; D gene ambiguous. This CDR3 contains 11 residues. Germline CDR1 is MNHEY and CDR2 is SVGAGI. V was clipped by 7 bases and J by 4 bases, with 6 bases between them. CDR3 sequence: CASTISDTQYF. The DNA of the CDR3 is TGTGCCAGCACGATCTCAGATACGCAGTATTTT.

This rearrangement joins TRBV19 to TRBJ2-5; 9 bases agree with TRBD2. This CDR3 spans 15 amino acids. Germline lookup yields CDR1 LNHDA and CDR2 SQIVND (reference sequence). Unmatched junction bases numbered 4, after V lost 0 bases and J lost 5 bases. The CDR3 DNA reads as TGTGCCAGTAGTATAGACCTAGCGGGGTACGAGACCCAGTACTTC. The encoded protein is CASSIDLAGYETQYF.

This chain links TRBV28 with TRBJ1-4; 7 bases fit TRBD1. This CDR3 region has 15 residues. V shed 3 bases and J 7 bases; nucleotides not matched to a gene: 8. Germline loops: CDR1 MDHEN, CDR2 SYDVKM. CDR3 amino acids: CASSFPQGKIEKLFF. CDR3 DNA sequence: TGTGCCAGCAGTTTTCCACAGGGGAAGATTGAAAAACTGTTTTTT.

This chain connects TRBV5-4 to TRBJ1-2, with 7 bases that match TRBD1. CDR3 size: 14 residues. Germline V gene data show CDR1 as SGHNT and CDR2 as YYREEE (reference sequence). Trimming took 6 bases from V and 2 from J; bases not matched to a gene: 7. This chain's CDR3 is CASTQGGSNYGYTF. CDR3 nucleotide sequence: TGTGCCAGCACCCAGGGGGGATCGAACTATGGCTACACCTTC.